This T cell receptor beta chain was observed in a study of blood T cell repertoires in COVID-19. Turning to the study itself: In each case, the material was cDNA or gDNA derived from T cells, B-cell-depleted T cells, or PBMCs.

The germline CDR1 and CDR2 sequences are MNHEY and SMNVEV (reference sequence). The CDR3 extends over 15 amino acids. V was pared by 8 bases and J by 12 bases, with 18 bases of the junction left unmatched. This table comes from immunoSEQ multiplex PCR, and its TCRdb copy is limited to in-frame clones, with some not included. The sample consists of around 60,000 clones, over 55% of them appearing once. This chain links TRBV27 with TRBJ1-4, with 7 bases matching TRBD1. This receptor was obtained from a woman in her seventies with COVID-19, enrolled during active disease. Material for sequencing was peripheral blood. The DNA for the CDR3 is TGTGCCAGCCGAAAAAACAGGGGCTCCGGTGGGGAACTGTTTTTT. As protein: CASRKNRGSGGELFF.